This T cell receptor beta chain comes out of a study of human T cells and chemical hapten exposure. The time point was: healthy volunteer bleed at 2 weeks. Unfractionated whole blood served as the source for total RNA extraction. CDR1 is SEHNR, CDR2 FQNEAQ, per germline (reference sequence). This CDR3 is built from 16 residues. V was shortened by 5 bases and J by 2 bases, with 16 bases between the two germline ends. TCRdb independently ran MiXCR on the RACE reads; one entry per CDR3 protein. The data hold 100,000 to 150,000 distinct CDR3 sequences, with roughly 9.5% observed a single time. The sample comprised whole blood. The TCR sequence derives from a male donor in good health. Some clones in this sample may be carry-over from other donors' samples. This rearrangement joins TRBV7-9 to TRBJ1-5; D call uncertain. CDR3 coding DNA: TGTGCCAGCAGCCCTATACCCCCCTCGGGCAATCAGCCCCAGCATTTT. This encodes CASSPIPPSGNQPQHF.